A single sample is the source of the 8 T cell receptor beta chains below, sequenced in a study of technical replicates of blood from several donors (dated by TCRdb to the late 2010s). The method was the immunoSEQ multiplex PCR assay. TCRdb's version of the immuneACCESS table is confined to in-frame rearrangements and falls short of the full clone set. An unresolved V gene accounts for under half of the shortfall where checked; the remainder is of unknown origin. The sample contains tens of thousands of clones, about 96% of them found a single time. The ten largest account for under 0.35% of the sample. Sequencing was done on a sample of T cells isolated from PBMCs. These receptors were taken from a human donor in good health.

V is TRBV7-3 and J is TRBJ1-2, with unresolved D. There are 15 residues in the CDR3. CDR1 and CDR2 (germline): SGHTA, FQGTGA. V lost 3 bases, J lost 6 bases, and 17 bases lay in between. CDR3 DNA: TGTGCCAGCAGCTTCATTAAGGGAGGGCAGGATGGCTACACCTTC. Amino acid sequence: CASSFIKGGQDGYTF.

The chain joins TRBV7-3 to TRBJ2-2; the match to TRBD2 covers 11 bases. From germline, CDR1 is SGHTA and CDR2 FQGTGA. V gave up 5 bases and J gave up 0 bases; unmatched junction bases: 8. The CDR3 loop spans 18 amino acids. The CDR3 DNA follows: TGTGCCAGCAGCCCCCACCTGGGACTAGCGGCGAACACCGGGGAGCTGTTTTTT. Translation gives CASSPHLGLAANTGELFF.

The chain joins TRBV6-6 to TRBJ2-7; no clear D gene. Trimming took 8 bases from V and 2 from J, leaving 10 bases between them. The CDR3 has 12 residues. Germline lookup yields CDR1 MNHNY and CDR2 SVGAGI (reference sequence). CDR3 sequence: CASGQAPYEQYF. The CDR3 DNA reads as TGTGCCAGCGGGCAGGCCCCCTACGAGCAGTACTTC.

The chain couples TRBV9 to TRBJ2-1; a possible D gene is TRBD1 (5 bases). Between the trimmed V and J ends, which lost 4 bases and 0 bases, there was a span of 14 bases. Germline V gives CDR1 SGDLS, CDR2 YYNGEE. CDR3 length: 16 amino acids. CDR3 coding DNA: TGTGCCAGCAGCCGAAGGGGTTCGAGCTCCTACAATGAGCAGTTCTTC. It translates to CASSRRGSSSYNEQFF.

The rearrangement links TRBV12-5 to TRBJ1-5; 9 bases agree with TRBD1. This CDR3 is 14 amino acids long. Germline V lookup: CDR1 LGHNT, CDR2 FRNRAP. The V gene end was trimmed by 1 base and the J gene end by 6 bases; junction bases not matched to a gene: 1. CDR3 DNA: TGTGCTAGTGGTTTGGACAGGGGGCTTCAGCCCCAGCATTTT. This sequence encodes CASGLDRGLQPQHF.

This chain links TRBV2 with TRBJ2-7; tentative D call: TRBD1 (6 bases). In germline, CDR1 is SNHLY, CDR2 FYNNEI. The V gene lost 0 bases and the J gene lost 5 bases, with 8 bases spanning the gap. This CDR3 has 13 residues. DNA for the CDR3: TGTGCCAGCAGTGAAGCCTGGGACAACGAGCAGTACTTC. Translating gives CASSEAWDNEQYF.

This clone was seen just once. This sample also contains other DNA sequences that code for the same CDR3. The chain employs TRBV19 and TRBJ2-3, with 10 nucleotides matching TRBD2. The CDR3 sequence is 15 residues long. Unmatched junction bases numbered 0, after V lost 2 bases and J lost 1 base. The germline CDR1 and CDR2 sequences are LNHDA and SQIVND (reference sequence). The CDR3 DNA follows: TGTGCCAGTAGTATACTAGCGGGAGGCACAGATACGCAGTATTTT. This codes for CASSILAGGTDTQYF.

This rearrangement joins TRBV5-4 to TRBJ1-2; 10 bases fit TRBD1. Trimming at V came to 3 bases and at J to 4 bases, leaving 9 bases not matched to a gene. The CDR3 is made up of 16 amino acids. The germline CDR1 and CDR2 sequences are SGHNT and YYREEE (reference sequence). As DNA, the CDR3 is TGTGCCAGCAGCTATTGGACAGGGGGAGCCTTCTATGGCTACACCTTC. It translates to CASSYWTGGAFYGYTF.